This T cell receptor (beta chain) was captured by sequencing in a study of cytotoxic CD8 clonotypes in ibrutinib-treated CLL. For the study at large: Overall, 25 or so responses were partial and 2 complete; following median around 68 months, approximately 15 patients stayed remitted and about twelve progressed. Study-level points and caveats: Clonality (at baseline) was higher than in age-matched healthy donors and tracked circulating CD8+ T-cell counts.

Assay used: immunoSEQ multiplex PCR; TCRdb lists only in-frame clones, some missing. The data contain 200,000 to 250,000 clones, just over 70% of them singletons. This clone was observed once. Its antigen is currently unknown. Germline CDR1 reads SGHNT; CDR2 reads YYREEE (reference sequence). There are 16 residues in the CDR3. The ends were cut back, 6 bases at V and 1 base at J, with 19 bases in the middle. This chain uses TRBV5-4 with TRBJ1-1; no clear D gene. The clonotype originates from a human donor with chronic lymphocytic leukemia. The sample was PBMCs, taken after 12 months of ibrutinib treatment. CDR3 amino acids: CASTSNAIQENTEAFF. The CDR3 coding sequence is TGTGCCAGCACCTCAAACGCGATTCAGGAGAACACTGAAGCTTTCTTT. The whole variable domain, remainder taken from reference TRBV5-4 and TRBJ1-1, is ETGVTQSPTHLIKTRGQQVTLRCSSQSGHNTVSWYQQALGQGPQFIFQYYREEENGRGNFPPRFSGLQFPNYSSELNVNALELDDSALYLCASTSNAIQENTEAFFGQGTRLTVV.